The 28 T cell receptor beta chains reported below all come from one sample, sequenced in a study of T cell clones after liver transplantation. This table comes from immunoSEQ multiplex PCR, and its TCRdb copy is limited to in-frame clones, with some not included. The sample consists of about 68,000 clones, about 92% of them appearing once. The input for sequencing was CD4+ T cells from blood, taken approximately 25 months after liver transplant. The source is a human patient who received a liver transplant. Some T cells may be transferred from the graft donor.

The chain employs TRBV29-1 and TRBJ2-3; 9 bases fit TRBD1. CDR3 length: 13 residues. V lost 7 bases, J lost 3 bases, and 5 bases stayed unmatched. CDR1 is SQVTM, CDR2 ANQGSEA, per germline. CDR3 amino acids: CSGGDRVTDTQYF. CDR3 nucleotides: TGCAGCGGGGGGGACAGGGTGACAGATACGCAGTATTTT.

The chain couples TRBV5-4 to TRBJ1-3; the D is unclear. The V end was cut by 1 base, the J end by 0 bases, with 8 bases between. This CDR3 has 15 residues. The germline gives CDR1 SGHNT, CDR2 YYREEE (reference sequence). Here the CDR3 DNA reads TGTGCCAGCAGCTTGTTCGGGTCCTCTGGAAACACCATATATTTT. It codes for CASSLFGSSGNTIYF.

CDR3 in amino acids: CASSLISGQETQYF. In DNA, the CDR3 is TGCGCCAGCAGCTTAATTAGCGGACAAGAGACCCAGTACTTC. J is TRBJ2-5 and V is TRBV5-1, with D maybe TRBD2 (6 bases). Germline values: CDR1 SGHRS, CDR2 YFSETQ. The V gene lost 2 bases and the J gene lost 2 bases, with 10 bases spanning the gap. The CDR3 extends over 14 amino acids. Using reference TRBV5-1 and TRBJ2-5 for the parts outside the CDR3, the full variable domain is KAGVTQTPRYLIKTRGQQVTLSCSPISGHRSVSWYQQTPGQGLQFLFEYFSETQRNKGNFPGRFSGRQFSNSRSEMNVSTLELGDSALYLCASSLISGQETQYFGPGTRLLVL.

The chain has TRBV6-1 and TRBJ2-7; maybe TRBD1 (5 bases). Trimming shortened V by 6 bases and J by 3 bases, and 12 bases separated the two germline ends. Germline assignment: CDR1 MNHNS and CDR2 SASEGT. The CDR3 is 13 residues long. CDR3 bases: TGTGCCAGCAGCCTACAGGTTAACTACGAGCAGTACTTC. It encodes CASSLQVNYEQYF.

V usage is TRBV5-8 and J usage is TRBJ1-2, with 12 bases identical to TRBD1. CDR3 length: 14 amino acids. The V segment lost 4 bases and the J segment 7 bases; nucleotides outside the gene matches: 5. Per germline, CDR1 SGHTS and CDR2 YDEGEE. The CDR3 DNA sequence: TGTGCCAGCAGCCCGGGACAGGGGGCGGTTGGCTACACCTTC. Translation gives CASSPGQGAVGYTF.

This chain uses TRBV2 with TRBJ2-7; 11 bases map to TRBD2. The CDR3 covers 15 residues. Germline V gene data show CDR1 as SNHLY and CDR2 as FYNNEI. The J segment lost 1 base and the V segment lost 7 bases, leaving 6 bases of the junction unmatched. CDR3 residues: CASKDGTSGSYEQYF. In DNA, the CDR3 is TGTGCCAGCAAGGACGGGACTAGCGGTTCCTACGAGCAGTACTTC.

This clone was observed once. This chain uses TRBV5-4 with TRBJ1-2; D call uncertain. The CDR3 is 12 residues long. CDR1 is SGHNT, CDR2 YYREEE, per germline (reference sequence). V dropped 1 base and J dropped 8 bases, with 9 bases sitting between them. CDR3 in DNA: TGTGCCAGCAGCTTGTTAATGACGGGCTACACCTTC. It is translated as CASSLLMTGYTF.

The CDR3, as DNA: TGTGCCAGCAGCTTAATGGGACTAGCGGGTATAAATGAGCAGTTCTTC. This sequence encodes CASSLMGLAGINEQFF. This chain links TRBV7-8 with TRBJ2-1, with TRBD2 matching over 12 bases. The V gene's germline CDR1 is SGHVS and CDR2 FQNEAQ. This CDR3 comprises 16 residues. The trim removed 2 bases at V and 7 bases at J, leaving 6 bases unmatched.

This chain connects TRBV28 to TRBJ2-7; possibly TRBD1 for D (5 bases). Trimming removed 8 bases from V and 6 bases from J, with 14 bases in between. The length of the CDR3 is 12 residues. Germline-derived CDR1 and CDR2 are MDHEN and SYDVKM. The CDR3 sequence is CASVSQVGEQYF. The CDR3 bases are TGTGCCAGCGTGTCACAGGTCGGCGAGCAGTACTTC.

The J gene is TRBJ2-7, the V gene TRBV5-6; no definite D call. V was cut by 0 bases and J by 6 bases, with 10 bases left in between. This CDR3 has 13 amino acids. Germline-derived CDR1 and CDR2 are SGHDT and YYEEEE. CDR3 nucleotide sequence: TGTGCCAGCAGCTTGGAAGGGTATGGCGAGCAGTACTTC. Protein: CASSLEGYGEQYF. The variable domain in full, completed from reference TRBV5-6 and TRBJ2-7, reads DAGVTQSPTHLIKTRGQQVTLRCSPKSGHDTVSWYQQALGQGPQFIFQYYEEEERQRGNFPDRFSGHQFPNYSSELNVNALLLGDSALYLCASSLEGYGEQYFGPGTRLTVT.

This sequence joins TRBV2 and TRBJ2-7, with 7 bases fitting TRBD1. The V and J ends lost 6 bases and 6 bases, in that order; junction bases with no gene match: 8. The CDR3 has 13 residues. Germline V gene lookup returns CDR1 SNHLY and CDR2 FYNNEI. For the CDR3, the DNA is TGTGCCAGCAGCGCCAGACAGGGTTCCGAGCAGTACTTC. This translates into CASSARQGSEQYF.

To note about this clone: At one boundary the junction diverges from the germline segment, which might be a read error. The chain is built from TRBV7-7 and TRBJ2-1, with TRBD2 identical over 8 bases. The CDR3 is 16 amino acids. Germline values: CDR1 SSHAT, CDR2 FNYEAQ (reference sequence). The CDR3 nucleotides read TGTGCTAGCAGCTTAGGGCCCCCGGGAGGGCCGGATGAGCAGTTCTTC. Its translation is CASSLGPPGGPDEQFF.

In the case of this clone: The same CDR3 also results from other DNA sequences found in this sample. The chain recombines TRBV15 with TRBJ1-4; a possible D gene is TRBD1 (6 bases). Trimming cost V 0 bases and J 4 bases, with 6 bases left between them. CDR1 and CDR2 from the germline V gene are LNHNV and YYDKDF (reference sequence). The CDR3 is made up of 14 amino acids. The CDR3, as DNA: TGTGCCACCAGCAGAGACAGGGGTAATGAAAAACTGTTTTTT. This sequence encodes CATSRDRGNEKLFF.

The gene calls are TRBV5-1 and TRBJ1-2; 10 bases fit TRBD1. In germline, CDR1 is SGHRS, CDR2 YFSETQ. This CDR3 comprises 14 residues. After removal of 0 bases from V and 5 bases from J, the junction contained 1 base not matched to a gene. CDR3 DNA: TGCGCCAGCAGCTTGGGACAGGGGGCTTATGGCTACACCTTC. Translating gives CASSLGQGAYGYTF. Full variable domain (rest looked up from reference TRBV5-1 and TRBJ1-2): KAGVTQTPRYLIKTRGQQVTLSCSPISGHRSVSWYQQTPGQGLQFLFEYFSETQRNKGNFPGRFSGRQFSNSRSEMNVSTLELGDSALYLCASSLGQGAYGYTFGSGTRLTVV.

The V and J genes are TRBV9 and TRBJ1-1; TRBD1 is a possible D gene (6 bases). Trimming removed 4 bases from V and 5 bases from J, with 15 bases in between. CDR1 SGDLS and CDR2 YYNGEE come from the germline V gene. There are 14 residues in the CDR3. This CDR3 is CASSPMGAETEAFF. CDR3 coding DNA: TGTGCCAGCAGCCCCATGGGGGCTGAGACTGAAGCTTTCTTT.

The genes are TRBV2 and TRBJ2-3; 11 bases align to TRBD2. CDR3 length: 14 amino acids. Unmatched junction bases numbered 4, after V lost 7 bases and J lost 4 bases. Germline assignment: CDR1 SNHLY and CDR2 FYNNEI. The CDR3 reads CASKRLAGPDTQYF. CDR3 coding DNA: TGTGCCAGCAAAAGACTAGCGGGACCAGATACGCAGTATTTT.

CDR3 sequence: CASSLLKGAGGRNTIYF. CDR3 coding DNA: TGTGCCAGCAGTTTACTGAAGGGGGCAGGGGGAAGAAACACCATATATTTT. The V gene is TRBV28, the J gene TRBJ1-3; 7 nucleotides line up with TRBD1. CDR3 length: 17 residues. The V and J ends lost 2 bases and 5 bases, in that order; junction bases with no gene match: 12. Germline V CDR1 and CDR2: MDHEN, SYDVKM. Together with reference TRBV28 and TRBJ1-3, the CDR3 gives the full variable domain: DVKVTQSSRYLVKRTGEKVFLECVQDMDHENMFWYRQDPGLGLRLIYFSYDVKMKEKGDIPEGYSVSREKKERFSLILESASTNQTSMYLCASSLLKGAGGRNTIYFGEGSWLTVV.

The V call is TRBV7-2, the J call TRBJ2-2; 7 bases fit TRBD1. V shed 5 bases and J 2 bases; nucleotides not matched to a gene: 8. CDR3 length: 16 amino acids. Germline V lookup: CDR1 SGHTA, CDR2 FQGNSA. The CDR3 protein is CASSRRTGHNTGELFF. DNA for the CDR3: TGTGCCAGCAGCCGCCGGACAGGCCACAACACCGGGGAGCTGTTTTTT.

This chain joins TRBV7-7 and TRBJ2-1; 16 bases line up with TRBD2. This CDR3 region has 16 residues. Trimming at V came to 5 bases and at J to 6 bases, leaving 4 bases not matched to a gene. Germline V lookup: CDR1 SSHAT, CDR2 FNYEAQ (reference sequence). This chain's CDR3 is CASSVGLAGGGNEQFF. As DNA, the CDR3 is TGTGCCAGCAGCGTGGGACTAGCGGGAGGGGGCAATGAGCAGTTCTTC.

The chain links TRBV5-4 to TRBJ2-5; D not resolved. CDR1 is SGHNT and CDR2 is YYREEE in the germline V gene (reference sequence). The V gene lost 4 bases and the J gene lost 2 bases, with 15 bases spanning the gap. The CDR3 sequence is 15 residues long. This CDR3 is CASSVGSLPQETQYF. DNA for the CDR3: TGTGCCAGCAGCGTGGGGTCCCTTCCGCAAGAGACCCAGTACTTC.

The chain has TRBV5-1 and TRBJ1-1; D is unresolved. Germline assignment: CDR1 SGHRS and CDR2 YFSETQ. Trimming took 0 bases from V and 4 from J, leaving 13 bases between them. This CDR3 region has 15 residues. DNA of the CDR3: TGCGCCAGCAGCTTGGCCGGTGTGGTGGGCACTGAAGCTTTCTTT. The encoded protein is CASSLAGVVGTEAFF.

The chain joins TRBV19 to TRBJ1-2; D remains unclear. The CDR3 covers 15 residues. The germline CDR1 and CDR2 sequences are LNHDA and SQIVND (reference sequence). V dropped 0 bases and J dropped 8 bases, with 16 bases sitting between them. This CDR3 reads CASSIELLVKKGYTF. The CDR3 region has the DNA TGTGCCAGTAGTATAGAACTTCTGGTGAAAAAGGGCTACACCTTC.

This clone was seen once. V usage is TRBV5-1 and J usage is TRBJ2-1; TRBD1 agrees at 10 bases. CDR1 and CDR2 (germline): SGHRS, YFSETQ. The CDR3 has 16 amino acids. J lost 1 base, V lost 3 bases, and 4 bases had no gene match. The CDR3 region has the DNA TGCGCCAGCAGCTCGGACAGGGGGGGATCCTACAATGAGCAGTTCTTC. As protein: CASSSDRGGSYNEQFF.

The chain's CDR3 is CASSLSRLAGVETQYF. The CDR3 coding sequence is TGTGCCAGCAGCTTGAGTCGACTAGCGGGAGTAGAGACCCAGTACTTC. The chain has TRBV5-4 and TRBJ2-5; 12 bases align to TRBD2. Germline V gives CDR1 SGHNT, CDR2 YYREEE (reference sequence). V trimming: 1 base; J trimming: 4 bases; junction bases outside the gene matches: 5. The CDR3 sequence is 16 residues long.

The chain has TRBV30 and TRBJ2-5; perhaps D is TRBD1 or TRBD2 (6 bases each). The germline V gene has CDR1 GTSNPN and CDR2 SVGIG (reference sequence). The CDR3 consists of 16 residues. Trimming stripped 2 bases from V and 1 base from J, with 17 bases between. This CDR3 is CAWSPKGGAVQETQYF. The CDR3 nucleotides are TGTGCCTGGAGTCCGAAGGGGGGCGCAGTCCAAGAGACCCAGTACTTC.

The V and J genes are TRBV30 and TRBJ2-1; 12 bases match TRBD2. V gave up 3 bases and J gave up 2 bases; unmatched junction bases: 5. This CDR3 has 16 amino acids. Germline CDR1 is GTSNPN and CDR2 is SVGIG (reference sequence). The CDR3 DNA reads TGTGCCTGGAGGCCTCTAGCGGGAGGGGCCTACAATGAGCAGTTCTTC. It yields the protein CAWRPLAGGAYNEQFF. The entire variable domain, with the rest obtained from reference TRBV30 and TRBJ2-1, is as follows: SQTIHQWPATLVQPVGSPLSLECTVEGTSNPNLYWYRQAAGRGLQLLFYSVGIGQISSEVPQNLSASRPQDRQFILSSKKLLLSDSGFYLCAWRPLAGGAYNEQFFGPGTRLTVL.

The J gene is TRBJ2-7, the V gene TRBV28; TRBD2 matches 9 bases. The CDR3 runs to 15 residues. In germline, CDR1 is MDHEN, CDR2 SYDVKM. Germline trimming cut 5 bases from V and 3 bases from J; bases unmatched to any gene: 8. The CDR3 DNA reads as TGTGCCAGCAGTGGGGGACTAGCAGGTGTCTACGAGCAGTACTTC. Its translation: CASSGGLAGVYEQYF.

This clone has a handful of counts. The rearrangement uses TRBV29-1 and TRBJ1-2, with a possible D match to TRBD1 (5 bases). Germline V gene lookup returns CDR1 SQVTM and CDR2 ANQGSEA. CDR3 length: 13 amino acids. V was shortened by 6 bases and J by 8 bases, with 19 bases between the two germline ends. DNA of the CDR3: TGCAGCGTATCACAGGCTGAGGATAGGGGCTACACCTTC. Protein: CSVSQAEDRGYTF.